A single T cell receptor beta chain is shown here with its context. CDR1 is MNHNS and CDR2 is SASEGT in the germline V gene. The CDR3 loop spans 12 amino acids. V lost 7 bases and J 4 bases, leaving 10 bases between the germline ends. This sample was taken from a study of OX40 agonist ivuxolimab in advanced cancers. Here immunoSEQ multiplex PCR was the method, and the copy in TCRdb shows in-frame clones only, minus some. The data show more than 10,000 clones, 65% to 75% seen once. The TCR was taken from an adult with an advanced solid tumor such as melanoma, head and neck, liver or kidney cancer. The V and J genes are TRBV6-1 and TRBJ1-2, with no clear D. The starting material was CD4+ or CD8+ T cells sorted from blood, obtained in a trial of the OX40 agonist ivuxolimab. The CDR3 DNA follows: TGTGCCAGCAAGGAAGGCTCCTATGGCTACACCTTC. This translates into CASKEGSYGYTF.